This entry describes one T cell receptor beta chain. Its antigen remains unknown. Preparation of the TCRbeta library used unique molecular identifiers. Using its own MiXCR run on the PCR reads, TCRdb lists one record per CDR3 protein. The repertoire holds approximately 980,000 distinct CDR3 sequences, with around 30% as singletons. The record originates from a study of T-cell reconstitution after alpha-beta-depleted transplantation in children. The V end was cut by 1 base, the J end by 7 bases, with 10 bases between. Germline V gene data show CDR1 as SQVTM and CDR2 as ANQGSEA. This CDR3 has 12 amino acids. Study-wide points: After one year, T-cell counts and TCRbeta diversity mostly came from new T cells. Surviving recipient T cells and thymic progenitors underlay high day-60 TCRbeta diversity in some patients.

The starting material was PBMCs, mostly from graft donor cells, obtained 360 days after TCRalphabeta/CD19-depleted stem cell transplant. V gene TRBV29-1 combines with J gene TRBJ2-5; possible D gene TRBD2, 6 bases. This receptor was taken from a boy in the first two years of life who had a stem cell transplant for SCID, so the T cells may come from the graft donor. CDR3 region: CSVEGDLGTQYF. The CDR3 DNA follows: TGCAGCGTTGAAGGGGACTTAGGGACCCAGTACTTC. The entire variable domain, with the rest obtained from reference TRBV29-1 and TRBJ2-5, is as follows: SAVISQKPSRDICQRGTSLTIQCQVDSQVTMMFWYRQQPGQSLTLIATANQGSEATYESGFVIDKFPISRPNLTFSTLTVSNMSPEDSSIYLCSVEGDLGTQYFGPGTRLLVL.